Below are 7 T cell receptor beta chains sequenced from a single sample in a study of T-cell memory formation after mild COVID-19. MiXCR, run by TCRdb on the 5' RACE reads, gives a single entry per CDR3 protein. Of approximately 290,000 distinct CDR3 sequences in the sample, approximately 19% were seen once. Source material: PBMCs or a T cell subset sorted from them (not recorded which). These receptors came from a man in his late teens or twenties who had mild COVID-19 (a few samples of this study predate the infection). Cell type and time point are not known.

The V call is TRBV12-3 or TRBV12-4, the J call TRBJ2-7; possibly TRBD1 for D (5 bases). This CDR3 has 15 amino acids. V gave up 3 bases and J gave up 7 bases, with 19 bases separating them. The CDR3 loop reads CASSFYRRSSGEQYF. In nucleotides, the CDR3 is TGTGCCAGCAGTTTCTACAGGCGATCCTCTGGTGAGCAGTACTTC.

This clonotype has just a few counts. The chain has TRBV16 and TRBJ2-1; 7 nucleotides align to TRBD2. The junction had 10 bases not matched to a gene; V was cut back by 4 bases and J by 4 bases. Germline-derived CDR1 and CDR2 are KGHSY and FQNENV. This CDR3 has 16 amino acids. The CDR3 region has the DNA TGTGCCAGCAGCCCGGGTCGGGCTAGCGGATACAATGAGCAGTTCTTC. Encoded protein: CASSPGRASGYNEQFF.

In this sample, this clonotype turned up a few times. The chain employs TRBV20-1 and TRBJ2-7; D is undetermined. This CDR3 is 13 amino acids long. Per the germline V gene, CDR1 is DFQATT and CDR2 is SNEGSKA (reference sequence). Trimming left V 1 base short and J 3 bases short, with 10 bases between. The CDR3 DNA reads TGCAGTGCTAGAGGTTCCCAGAGCTACGAGCAGTACGTC. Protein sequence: CSARGSQSYEQYV.

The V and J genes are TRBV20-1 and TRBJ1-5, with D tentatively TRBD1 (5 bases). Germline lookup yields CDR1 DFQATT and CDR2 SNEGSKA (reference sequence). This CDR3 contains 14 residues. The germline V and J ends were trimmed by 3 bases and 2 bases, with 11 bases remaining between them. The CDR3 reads CSARSRVGNQPQHF. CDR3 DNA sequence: TGCAGTGCTAGGTCCAGGGTTGGCAATCAGCCCCAGCATTTT.

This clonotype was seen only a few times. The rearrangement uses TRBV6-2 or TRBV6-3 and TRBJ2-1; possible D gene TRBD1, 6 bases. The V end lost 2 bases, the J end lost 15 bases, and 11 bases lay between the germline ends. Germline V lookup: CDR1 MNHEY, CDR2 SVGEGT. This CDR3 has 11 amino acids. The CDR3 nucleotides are TGTGCCAGCAGTTACCCTACAGGGACGTTCTTC. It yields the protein CASSYPTGTFF.

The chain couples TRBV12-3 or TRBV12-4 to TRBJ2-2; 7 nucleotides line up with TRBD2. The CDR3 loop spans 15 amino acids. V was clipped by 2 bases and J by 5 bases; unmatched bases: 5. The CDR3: CASSLIREGTGELFF. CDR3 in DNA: TGTGCCAGCAGTTTAATAAGGGAGGGGACCGGGGAGCTGTTTTTT.

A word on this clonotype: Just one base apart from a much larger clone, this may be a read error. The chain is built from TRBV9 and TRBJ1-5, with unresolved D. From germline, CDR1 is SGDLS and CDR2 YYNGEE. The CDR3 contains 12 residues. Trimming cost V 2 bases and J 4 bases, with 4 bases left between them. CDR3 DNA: TGTGCCAGCAGCGTGGGGAATCAGCCCCAGCATTTT. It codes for CASSVGNQPQHF.